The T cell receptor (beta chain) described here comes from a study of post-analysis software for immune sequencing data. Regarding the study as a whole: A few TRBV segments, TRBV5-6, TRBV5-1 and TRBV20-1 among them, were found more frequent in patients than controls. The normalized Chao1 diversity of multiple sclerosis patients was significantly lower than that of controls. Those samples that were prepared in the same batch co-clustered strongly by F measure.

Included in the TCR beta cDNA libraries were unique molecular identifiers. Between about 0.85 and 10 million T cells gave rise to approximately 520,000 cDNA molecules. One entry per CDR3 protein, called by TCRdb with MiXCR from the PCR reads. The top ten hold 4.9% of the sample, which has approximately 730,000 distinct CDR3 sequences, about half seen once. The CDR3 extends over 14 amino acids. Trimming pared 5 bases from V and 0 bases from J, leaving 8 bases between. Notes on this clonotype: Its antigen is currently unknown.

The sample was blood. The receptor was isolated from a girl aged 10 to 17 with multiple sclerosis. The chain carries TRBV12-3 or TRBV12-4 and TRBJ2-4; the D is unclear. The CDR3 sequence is CASSPQLAKNIQYF. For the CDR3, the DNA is TGTGCCAGCAGTCCTCAACTAGCCAAAAACATTCAGTACTTC.